The next 18 T cell receptor beta chains were all read from a single sample in a study of blood T cell repertoires in COVID-19. The data were produced by immunoSEQ multiplex PCR, yet TCRdb's version contains in-frame clones alone and is incomplete. This table holds some 100,000 clones, about 82% found once. The sequencing input was peripheral blood. The origin of the receptors is a human donor in a cohort sampled during active COVID-19.

The chain couples TRBV18 to TRBJ2-7; 11 bases agree with TRBD1. The CDR3 consists of 16 residues. J lost 6 bases, V lost 4 bases, and 11 bases had no gene match. The V gene's germline CDR1 is KGHSH and CDR2 LQKENI. The CDR3 DNA sequence: TGTGCCAGCTCACGTATCCCTGGACAGGGGGCTTCCGAGCAGTACTTC. Amino acids: CASSRIPGQGASEQYF.

This clone was detected only once. The chain has TRBV6-2 or TRBV6-3 and TRBJ1-1; the D is unclear. Per the germline V gene, CDR1 is MNHEY and CDR2 is SVGEGT. This CDR3 has 16 amino acids. The V and J ends lost 4 bases and 3 bases respectively, with 18 bases between them. CDR3 DNA sequence: TGTGCCAGCAGTTTGGCCCGAGGTGGGTCGGACACTGAAGCTTTCTTT. Its protein product is CASSLARGGSDTEAFF.

The gene calls are TRBV28 and TRBJ1-1; D may be TRBD1 (5 bases). The length of the CDR3 is 14 residues. V was pared by 6 bases and J by 4 bases, with 15 bases between. Germline CDR1 is MDHEN and CDR2 is SYDVKM. CDR3 loop: CASSSSVGATEAFF. CDR3 sequence (DNA): TGTGCCAGCAGCTCCTCGGTTGGGGCCACTGAAGCTTTCTTT.

The genes are TRBV2 and TRBJ1-2; 12 bases fit TRBD1. CDR3 length: 16 amino acids. The ends lost 1 base at V and 3 bases at J; junction bases unmatched: 3. Per the germline V gene, CDR1 is SNHLY and CDR2 is FYNNEI. As DNA, the CDR3 is TGTGCCAGCAGTGAAGTTGGGACAGGGGGCTACTATGGCTACACCTTC. The encoded protein is CASSEVGTGGYYGYTF. The full variable domain, completed using reference TRBV2 and TRBJ1-2, is EPEVTQTPSHQVTQMGQEVILRCVPISNHLYFYWYRQILGQKVEFLVSFYNNEISEKSEIFDDQFSVERPDGSNFTLKIRSTKLEDSAMYFCASSEVGTGGYYGYTFGSGTRLTVV.

This clone was found once. V and J are TRBV19 and TRBJ2-5, with D maybe TRBD2 (6 bases). V dropped 1 base and J dropped 2 bases, with 14 bases sitting between them. The CDR3 runs 16 residues. Germline loops: CDR1 LNHDA, CDR2 SQIVND (reference sequence). CDR3: CASSIGGGARQETQYF. The CDR3 nucleotides are TGTGCCAGTAGTATAGGGGGCGGGGCCCGTCAAGAGACCCAGTACTTC.

The V call is TRBV14, the J call TRBJ2-6; D is ambiguous. Trimming shortened V by 3 bases and J by 4 bases, and 10 bases separated the two germline ends. CDR1 is SGHDN, CDR2 FVKESK, per germline. The CDR3 has 15 residues. The CDR3, as DNA: TGTGCCAGCAGCCAGCCGGGTTCCGGGGCCAACGTCCTGACTTTC. This translates into CASSQPGSGANVLTF.

There are a few counts of this clone. The rearrangement uses TRBV29-1 and TRBJ2-7; D not certain. Trimming took off 3 bases at V and 3 bases at J, with 6 bases between the two ends. CDR3 length: 11 amino acids. The germline gives CDR1 SQVTM, CDR2 ANQGSEA. The CDR3 is CSVDRGYEQYF. As DNA, the CDR3 is TGCAGCGTTGATCGCGGCTACGAGCAGTACTTC.

The sample holds one count of this clone. The V gene is TRBV29-1, the J gene TRBJ2-6; TRBD1 matches at 11 bases. CDR1 and CDR2 (germline): SQVTM, ANQGSEA. This CDR3 spans 15 amino acids. V shed 6 bases and J 1 base; nucleotides not matched to a gene: 2. The CDR3 sequence is CSVRDRGSGANVLTF. The CDR3 region has the DNA TGCAGCGTCCGGGACAGGGGGTCTGGGGCCAACGTCCTGACTTTC.

This clone occurred a few times. V is TRBV6-2 or TRBV6-3 and J is TRBJ2-7; possibly TRBD2 for D (6 bases). V lost 3 bases and J 4 bases, leaving 19 bases between the germline ends. CDR1 is MNHEY, CDR2 SVGEGT, per germline. The CDR3 loop spans 16 amino acids. The CDR3 nucleotides read TGTGCCAGCAGTTATGTAGGTTCCGGGAGTGGGTACGAGCAGTACTTC. Its protein product is CASSYVGSGSGYEQYF.

The rearrangement links TRBV7-2 to TRBJ2-5; 9 bases match TRBD2. The CDR3 spans 14 residues. Trimming took 4 bases from V and 5 from J; bases not matched to a gene: 5. Per the germline V gene, CDR1 is SGHTA and CDR2 is FQGNSA. In nucleotides, the CDR3 is TGTGCCAGCAGCTCGGGACTAGCCCCTGAGACCCAGTACTTC. This sequence encodes CASSSGLAPETQYF.

This chain uses TRBV3-1 (or the pseudogene TRBV3-2) with TRBJ1-1; no definite D call. The germline V and J ends were trimmed by 10 bases and 1 base, with 16 bases remaining between them. The germline CDR1 and CDR2 sequences are LGHDT and YNNKEL (reference sequence). This CDR3 has 14 amino acids. CDR3 sequence (DNA): TGTGCCACCACTGGGAGGGTTGGGAACACTGAAGCTTTCTTT. This codes for CATTGRVGNTEAFF.

A few counts support this clone. Other DNA sequences in this sample translate to the same CDR3. The genes are TRBV6-5 and TRBJ2-7; TRBD1 agrees at 7 bases. Per germline, CDR1 MNHEY and CDR2 SVGAGI. J was trimmed by 2 bases and V by 2 bases; bases with no gene match: 6. The CDR3 loop spans 15 amino acids. DNA for the CDR3: TGTGCCAGCAGTTACAGCCACAGGGGTACCTACGAGCAGTACTTC. Translation gives CASSYSHRGTYEQYF.

V is TRBV27 and J is TRBJ2-5; maybe TRBD2 (7 bases). V was cut by 3 bases and J by 4 bases, with 21 bases left in between. CDR3 length: 17 residues. Germline V CDR1 and CDR2: MNHEY, SMNVEV (reference sequence). In nucleotides, the CDR3 is TGTGCCAGCAGTTTGAGGCGTAGGGGGGGTAGCATAGAGACCCAGTACTTC. Translated, it gives CASSLRRRGGSIETQYF.

A single count supports this clone. This chain uses TRBV3-1 (or the pseudogene TRBV3-2) with TRBJ1-2; D remains unclear. Trimming removed 6 bases from V and 0 bases from J, with 5 bases in between. Germline V lookup: CDR1 LGHDT, CDR2 YNNKEL (reference sequence). This CDR3 comprises 12 residues. This chain's CDR3 is CASSTANYGYTF. CDR3 nucleotides: TGTGCCAGCAGTACAGCTAACTATGGCTACACCTTC.

The chain recombines TRBV19 with TRBJ1-2; the D gene is possibly TRBD1 (6 bases). Germline CDR1 and CDR2: LNHDA and SQIVND (reference sequence). V lost 10 bases to trimming and J lost 0 bases, with 21 bases between them. This CDR3 is 16 amino acids long. The CDR3 DNA is TGTGCCACGACAGCCGGGACACTCATTCCTAACTATGGCTACACCTTC. It translates to CATTAGTLIPNYGYTF. Drawing the rest from reference TRBV19 and TRBJ1-2, the complete variable domain is DGGITQSPKYLFRKEGQNVTLSCEQNLNHDAMYWYRQDPGQGLRLIYYSQIVNDFQKGDIAEGYSVSREKKESFPLTVTSAQKNPTAFYLCATTAGTLIPNYGYTFGSGTRLTVV.

The J gene is TRBJ1-3, the V gene TRBV4-3, with D unresolved. Trimming left V 0 bases short and J 0 bases short, with 6 bases between. The CDR3 runs to 15 residues. Germline V gives CDR1 LGHNA, CDR2 YSLEER. CDR3 region: CASSQDLVSGNTIYF. In DNA, the CDR3 is TGCGCCAGCAGCCAAGATCTCGTCTCTGGAAACACCATATATTTT.

The table lists this clone with a count of one. This chain connects TRBV3-1 (or the pseudogene TRBV3-2) to TRBJ2-7; D is perhaps TRBD1 (5 bases). Germline V gene sequence: CDR1 LGHDT, CDR2 YNNKEL (reference sequence). The ends were cut back, 8 bases at V and 1 base at J, with 12 bases in the middle. The CDR3 is 13 residues long. The CDR3 DNA sequence: TGTGCCAGCGGGCAGGGCAATTCCTACGAGCAGTACTTC. Encoded protein: CASGQGNSYEQYF.

This clone is a singleton in its sample. This chain connects TRBV7-2 to TRBJ2-1; 9 bases fit TRBD1. V was clipped by 1 base and J by 6 bases; unmatched bases: 10. Germline lookup yields CDR1 SGHTA and CDR2 FQGNSA. The CDR3 loop spans 17 amino acids. The DNA of the CDR3 is TGTGCCAGCAGCTTAGGCCCGGGACAGGGAAGCATCAATGAGCAGTTCTTC. This sequence encodes CASSLGPGQGSINEQFF.